The rows below give T cell receptor beta chains drawn from one sample of a study of Ad26.COV2.S vaccination and SARS-CoV-2 variants. Sequencing used immunoSEQ multiplex PCR; TCRdb keeps in-frame clones, though not all of them. Of 350,000 to 550,000 clones listed, approximately 92% were seen once; the top ten hold 2.5%. Material: peripheral blood, obtained in a trial of Ad26.COV2.S vaccine versus placebo. These receptors were obtained from a person between 18 and 65 years old who received the Ad26.COV2.S COVID-19 vaccine or a placebo. The CDR3 runs from the conserved cysteine through the conserved F or W. D genes are given only for firm matches. Some rows mark clone size as missing; the rest say once, few, many or name a class of expanded clone.

V,size,J,D,length,DNA,CDR3
TRBV4-3,-,TRBJ2-3,-,14,TGCGCCAGCAGCCTAAGCGGGAGCACAGATACGCAGTATTTT,CASSLSGSTDTQYF
TRBV15,-,TRBJ2-3,TRBD2,21,TGTGCCACCAGCCCTCCACTGGGCAGCGGGAGCGGGGGCTATAGCGCAGATACGCAGTATTTT,CATSPPLGSGSGGYSADTQYF
TRBV3-1/TRBV3-2,-,TRBJ2-3,TRBD2,16,TGTGCCAGCAGCCAACTATGGCTAGCGGGAAGGGATACGCAGTATTTT,CASSQLWLAGRDTQYF
TRBV28,-,TRBJ2-7,-,13,TGTGCCAGCACCTGGGGGGTTTCCTACGAGCAGTACTTC,CASTWGVSYEQYF
TRBV7-2,-,TRBJ1-1,-,14,TGTGCCAGCAGCTTACGGTTCGTGGACACTGAAGCTTTCTTT,CASSLRFVDTEAFF
TRBV15,-,TRBJ1-1,-,14,TGTGCCACCAGCAGAGACAGCCTGGGGACTGAAGCTTTCTTT,CATSRDSLGTEAFF
TRBV18,-,TRBJ2-2,-,15,TGTGCCAGCTCACCAAGGGACATTAACACCGGGGAGCTGTTTTTT,CASSPRDINTGELFF
TRBV15,-,TRBJ2-1,-,12,TGTGCCACCAGCAGAGATGGGGGACCTCCGTTCTTC,CATSRDGGPPFF
TRBV28,-,TRBJ1-5,-,19,TGTGCCAGCAGCTTCTCACCCTGGGGGTCGGGGGGACCTGGGCAGCCCCAGCATTTT,CASSFSPWGSGGPGQPQHF
TRBV20-1,-,TRBJ2-7,-,11,TGCAGTGCTAGTGCTACCCGCGAGCAGTACTTC,CSASATREQYF
TRBV5-4,-,TRBJ2-1,TRBD1,14,TGTGCCAGCAGCCGACAGGGCCCCTACAATGAGCAGTTCTTC,CASSRQGPYNEQFF
TRBV4-1,-,TRBJ1-1,-,15,TGCGCCAGCAGCCCAAGCGGGACGTTGAACACTGAAGCTTTCTTT,CASSPSGTLNTEAFF
TRBV3-1/TRBV3-2,once,TRBJ2-1,TRBD2,14,TGTGCCAGCAGCCAAGAATCAGGGAGGGGAGAGCAGTTCTTC,CASSQESGRGEQFF
TRBV30,-,TRBJ2-5,-,14,TGTGCCTGGAGTGTACCGCAGGGAGGTTGGACCCAGTACTTC,CAWSVPQGGWTQYF
TRBV2,-,TRBJ1-1,TRBD1,12,TGTGCCAGCAAGGGGGCGAACACTGAAGCTTTCTTT,CASKGANTEAFF
TRBV6-6,-,TRBJ1-4,-,13,TGTGCCATGTCGGAAACTATGAGGGAAAAACTGTTTTTT,CAMSETMREKLFF
TRBV3-1/TRBV3-2,-,TRBJ2-2,-,16,TGTGCCAGCAGCCGTATGTTGGGACATAATACCGGGGAGCTGTTTTTT,CASSRMLGHNTGELFF
TRBV3-1/TRBV3-2,-,TRBJ1-2,-,13,TGTGCCAGCAGTACCGACCCGGAACGGGGCTACACCTTC,CASSTDPERGYTF
TRBV15,-,TRBJ1-2,-,15,TGTGCCACCAGCAGAGATATAGCCTCCTACTATGGCTACACCTTC,CATSRDIASYYGYTF
TRBV3-1/TRBV3-2,-,TRBJ2-1,TRBD2,13,TGTGCCAGCAGCCCCGGGGGGGTCAGTGAGCAGTTCTTC,CASSPGGVSEQFF
TRBV11-1,-,TRBJ2-5,-,15,TGTGCCAGCAGCCCCACTGGGAGTTCCCAAGAGACCCAGTACTTC,CASSPTGSSQETQYF
TRBV18,once,TRBJ1-3,TRBD1,15,TGTGCCAGCTCACCTGGGACAGAGGCTGGAAACACCATATATTTT,CASSPGTEAGNTIYF
TRBV20-1,few,TRBJ1-2,-,11,TGCAGTGCTTGGACGGGCTATGGCTACACCTTC,CSAWTGYGYTF
TRBV4-3,-,TRBJ2-3,-,16,TGCGCCAGCAGCCAAGATAGTTCCGGACCAACAGATACGCAGTATTTT,CASSQDSSGPTDTQYF
TRBV28,-,TRBJ2-7,TRBD2,16,TGTGCCAGCAGTTTGTTCGGTAGCGGGGGGGCTCGGGAGCAGTACTTC,CASSLFGSGGAREQYF
TRBV18,-,TRBJ2-7,TRBD1,14,TGTGCCAGCTCACCACCGGGACAGGGGTACGAGCAGTACTTC,CASSPPGQGYEQYF
TRBV28,once,TRBJ1-6,-,15,TGTGCCAGCGCCGCAAACGCAGGGCTCTATTCACCCCTCCACTTT,CASAANAGLYSPLHF
TRBV4-1,-,TRBJ2-2,-,17,TGCGCCAGCAGCCAAACTCCACAGGGCCCGAACACCGGGGAGCTGTTTTTT,CASSQTPQGPNTGELFF
TRBV7-2,-,TRBJ1-3,-,16,TGTGCCAGCAGCTTATCAGGGGCCCTCTCTGGAAACACCATATATTTT,CASSLSGALSGNTIYF
TRBV18,-,TRBJ1-2,TRBD1,16,TGTGCCAGCTCACCGAGCCCGGACAGGGTTAATTATGGCTACACCTTC,CASSPSPDRVNYGYTF
TRBV5-1,-,TRBJ2-1,TRBD2,17,TGCGCCAGCAGCTTGCCCGGTTCTAGCGGGAGGGGTAATGAGCAGTTCTTC,CASSLPGSSGRGNEQFF
TRBV4-2,-,TRBJ2-6,-,17,TGTGCCAGCAGTCGCGAAGCGTCAGGGACTGGGGCCAACGTCCTGACTTTC,CASSREASGTGANVLTF
TRBV5-1,few,TRBJ2-7,-,15,TGCGCCAGCAGCTTGGATTCAGGCGGGACCTACGAGCAGTACTTC,CASSLDSGGTYEQYF
TRBV27,-,TRBJ2-3,-,14,TGTGCCAGCAGTTTATGGGGAGCCACAGATACGCAGTATTTT,CASSLWGATDTQYF